The clone carrying this TCR beta chain has a single count. Its antigen is currently unknown. This was the immunoSEQ version 4 assay in survey mode. TCRdb's table, derived via immunoSEQ multiplex PCR, lists solely in-frame clones and lacks some. The table has roughly 8,500 clones, more than 65% seen once. The data derive from a study of persistence of HIV-infected CD4 T cells. At the level of the study: Median time on suppressive ART was seven to nine years.

Germline CDR1 SNHLY, CDR2 FYNNEI. Trimming removed 5 bases from V and 7 bases from J, with 12 bases in between. CDR3 size: 12 residues. The stimulus was an HIV-1 Gag 15-mer peptide pool, about 1 ug/peptide/mL. CD4+ T cells upregulating both CD40 ligand and CD69 were sorted as responding cells. Donors had CD4+ T cell counts above 400 cells/uL and were CMV-seropositive. For 15 to 20 hours, CD8-depleted PBMCs received anti-CD28/CD49d costimulation, a CD40-blocking antibody and enfuvirtide. Notes on the study in general: TCRbeta richness was lower in CMV- and Gag-responding cells than in anti-CD3/anti-CD28-responding cells.

The chain recombines TRBV2 with TRBJ2-7; perhaps TRBD1 as D (5 bases). The starting material was CD4+ T cells sorted from PBMCs after roughly 18-hour stimulation, obtained from a patient who received antiretroviral therapy. This clonotype was obtained from an adult woman with HIV who was CMV-seropositive. Here the CDR3 reads CASSSLGVEQYF. For the CDR3, the DNA is TGTGCCAGCAGTTCATTAGGGGTTGAGCAGTACTTC.